The following is a T cell receptor beta chain sequence with its context. Its specificity is not known. V shed 4 bases and J 3 bases; nucleotides not matched to a gene: 7. CDR1 and CDR2 from the germline V gene are MDHEN and SYDVKM. The CDR3 consists of 15 residues. The sample belongs to a study of cytomegalovirus exposure and HLA in healthy donors. Study-wide findings and caveats: The classifier reportedly diagnosed cytomegalovirus status with high sensitivity and specificity.

Method: immunoSEQ multiplex PCR; TCRdb's copy keeps in-frame clones and lacks some. This sample has 300,000 to 450,000 clones, with 80% to 90% found just once. The sequencing input was PBMCs. V and J are TRBV28 and TRBJ2-3, with 7 bases that match TRBD1. This TCR came from a young woman in good health and CMV-seronegative. DNA of the CDR3: TGTGCCAGCAGTTCCGGCCGACAGGGAACAGATACGCAGTATTTT. Its protein is CASSSGRQGTDTQYF. Drawing the rest from reference TRBV28 and TRBJ2-3, the complete variable domain is DVKVTQSSRYLVKRTGEKVFLECVQDMDHENMFWYRQDPGLGLRLIYFSYDVKMKEKGDIPEGYSVSREKKERFSLILESASTNQTSMYLCASSSGRQGTDTQYFGPGTRLTVL.